This TCR beta chain was captured by sequencing in a study of vaccination and CD4 T cells after COVID-19 (dated by TCRdb to the early 2020s). In terms of the full investigation: Six males and four females were included in the convalescent cohort, with two Hispanic individuals, seven Caucasians, two Asians and one multiracial person represented. In roughly nine COVID-19 convalescent patients and several infection-naive healthy vaccine recipients, the spike-specific CD4+ TCR repertoire before mRNA vaccination was compared with the repertoire after mRNA vaccination. As controls, cultures received a CEFX viral epitope pool (the positive control), an HIV-1 Nef peptide pool (the negative control), or no peptide at all. Post-COVID blood samples were collected from convalescent patients a median of around 96 days after diagnosis, with a range of roughly 35 to 180 days. Post-vaccine blood samples were taken a median of about 72 days after the second vaccine dose, with a range of 14 to 241 days. For stimulating the cultures, overlapping spike peptide pools were used, derived from SARS-CoV-2 as well as from the common cold coronaviruses HCoV-NL63, HCoV-OC43 and HCoV-229E. Two doses of either the Pfizer-BioNTech BNT162b2 vaccine (n=8) or the Moderna mRNA-1273 vaccine (n=2) were administered to participants. Study-level results and caveats: The median count of SARS-CoV-2-reactive clonotypes went up from under 25 after infection to 35 to 40 after vaccination, although the change was not significant. Only a relatively small number of convalescent patients were included in the study, and early timepoints following natural infection were not analyzed. In convalescent patients, a median roughly 85% of post-vaccine SARS-CoV-2-reactive clones were detected only after vaccination, and vaccine-specific priming was suggested by this finding. Of the vaccine-specific clones in convalescent patients, 304 of 307, or nearly all, reacted only to SARS-CoV-2 spike and did not cross-react with common cold coronaviruses.

CDR1 and CDR2 (DFQATT, SNEGSKA) derive from the germline V gene (reference sequence). Trimming at the junction amounts to 5 bases on V and 1 base on J, and the germline ends lie 8 bases apart. The CDR3 goes from the cysteine to the phenylalanine over 12 residues. CDR3 DNA only is kept here, 36 bases in frame from base 1. This specimen's treatment or condition label, per the study, means: roughly ten-day PBMC culture with coronavirus spike peptide pools or control peptides (ViraFEST assay). To expand antigen-specific T cells with peptide pools and then pick out the expanded clonotypes through TCR sequencing, the study relied on the ViraFEST assay. Negative nucleocapsid antibody tests before and after vaccination confirmed that the healthy vaccine recipients had no prior SARS-CoV-2 infection. Approximately 1.8 million PBMCs per well were cultured in IMDM with approximately 5% human AB serum and roughly 10 IU/ml IL-2, plus 10 ug/ml peptide pools. Half of the culture medium was replaced with fresh IL-2-containing medium on days 3 and 7. CD4+ T cells were isolated after approximately eleven days of culture through negative selection using the EasySep CD4+ T cell isolation kit. PBMCs were separated from whole blood using Ficoll-Paque Plus gradient centrifugation and then either used fresh or cryopreserved at -140C. Culture conditions were generally each tested in triplicate wells.

The method behind the library was PCR. At the Johns Hopkins FTIC core, DNA from the cultured CD4+ T cells underwent TCR sequencing with the Oncomine TCR Beta short-read assay. Genomic DNA was extracted from the cultured CD4+ T cells with the QIAamp micro DNA kit. Oncomine TCR Beta libraries from cultured CD4+ T cells were pooled with unique dual indexes and sequenced on an Illumina iSeq 100. The authors' pipeline ran thus. Non-productive sequences were filtered out, and CDR3s that did not start with C, did not end with F or W, or were shorter than 7 amino acids were discarded. Antigen-specific clonotypes were identified using the MANAFEST web application through comparison of peptide-stimulated wells with reference and other culture wells. Positive clones required FDR below 0.05, an odds ratio above 5, and productive frequency above 0.1% in at least two of three replicate wells. A clonotype was classed as cross-reactive if the clonotype showed significant expansion both in SARS-CoV-2 spike wells and in at least one common cold coronavirus spike condition. Using R version 3.6.1, CDR3 homology was evaluated through Levenshtein distances (stringdist) along with unrooted phylogenetic trees (ape). TCRdb reanalyzed the raw reads on its own, using fastp at Q25 for trimming and MiXCR for clone calling, and kept in-frame beta chains. Records with the same CDR3 protein are collapsed into one entry carrying the most frequent genes and DNA. The V and J calls shown here were made by TCRdb, not taken from the authors' results. The sample table holds 20,000 or so distinct CDR3 sequences, of which over 35% were seen once. Approximately 17% of the sample goes to the ten largest clones.

The table lists this clonotype with a few counts. Its antigen remains undetermined. Base quality data are lacking; no much larger clone is found one base away. Here the chain combines TRBV20-1 and TRBJ2-5, with the identity of the D gene unclear. The source of this sequence is a human donor who received a COVID-19 vaccine. The sequencing here drew on CD4+ T cells from blood, cultured in vitro, taken before SARS-CoV-2 vaccination. Read as DNA, the sequence is TGCAGTGCTGGACCCTCCCAAGAGACCCAGTACTTC. Its protein is CSAGPSQETQYF.